These 30 T cell receptor beta chains came from one sample sequenced in a study of blood T cell repertoires in COVID-19. Generated by immunoSEQ multiplex PCR, the TCRdb table keeps only in-frame clones and is missing some. The table records some 31,000 clones, about 88% of them present only once. The specimen was peripheral blood. The origin of the receptors is a man between 65 and 85 years old with active COVID-19.

V usage is TRBV7-8 and J usage is TRBJ1-4, with TRBD1 as a possible D gene (6 bases). Germline CDR1 SGHVS, CDR2 FQNEAQ. CDR3 length: 13 amino acids. Trimming took off 5 bases at V and 4 bases at J, with 8 bases between the two ends. The CDR3 spells CASSRDINEKLFF. The CDR3 region has the DNA TGTGCCAGCAGCCGGGACATTAATGAAAAACTGTTTTTT.

This rearrangement joins TRBV27 to TRBJ2-3; tentatively, D is TRBD1 (5 bases). The CDR3 loop spans 15 amino acids. V lost 8 bases, J lost 5 bases, and 20 bases lay in between. Per germline, CDR1 MNHEY and CDR2 SMNVEV (reference sequence). The CDR3, as DNA: TGTGCCAGCCCTGGGGCTAGAAAGGATCAAGATACGCAGTATTTT. As protein: CASPGARKDQDTQYF.

In DNA form, the CDR3 reads TGTGCCAGCAGCTTGGCGGGACTCTACGAGCAGTACTTC. Translating gives CASSLAGLYEQYF. The chain employs TRBV5-8 and TRBJ2-7; weak D call: TRBD2 (6 bases). V gave up 0 bases and J gave up 3 bases, with 7 bases separating them. Germline loops: CDR1 SGHTS, CDR2 YDEGEE. This CDR3 contains 13 residues.

The J gene is TRBJ2-1, the V gene TRBV27, with D maybe TRBD1 (5 bases). Trimming removed 3 bases from V and 4 bases from J, with 10 bases in between. Per germline, CDR1 MNHEY and CDR2 SMNVEV (reference sequence). This CDR3 is 14 amino acids long. The CDR3 sequence: CASSFSRTYNEQFF. The CDR3 region has the DNA TGTGCCAGCAGTTTTTCCAGGACATACAATGAGCAGTTCTTC.

This sequence joins TRBV6-2 or TRBV6-3 and TRBJ2-2, with 9 bases that match TRBD2. Germline trimming cut 6 bases from V and 7 bases from J; bases unmatched to any gene: 12. The CDR3 consists of 16 residues. From germline, CDR1 is MNHEY and CDR2 SVGEGT. The CDR3 DNA reads TGTGCCAGCAGCCGCCCCGCGGGGGGGTTGAGCGGGGAGCTGTTTTTT. This sequence encodes CASSRPAGGLSGELFF.

The genes are TRBV15 and TRBJ1-4, with D perhaps matching TRBD1 (5 bases). This CDR3 contains 18 residues. The V end lost 1 base, the J end lost 0 bases, and 15 bases lay between the germline ends. CDR1 LNHNV and CDR2 YYDKDF come from the germline V gene (reference sequence). The CDR3 reads CATSRVRQGRATNEKLFF. CDR3 coding DNA: TGTGCCACCAGCAGAGTTAGGCAGGGTAGAGCAACTAATGAAAAACTGTTTTTT. Looking up the rest from reference TRBV15 and TRBJ1-4 gives the full variable domain: DAMVIQNPRYQVTQFGKPVTLSCSQTLNHNVMYWYQQKSSQAPKLLFHYYDKDFNNEADTPDNFQSRRPNTSFCFLDIRSPGLGDTAMYLCATSRVRQGRATNEKLFFGSGTQLSVL.

This clone showed up just once. V gene TRBV30 combines with J gene TRBJ2-3; 10 positions agree with TRBD2. Germline CDR1 is GTSNPN and CDR2 is SVGIG (reference sequence). Unmatched junction bases numbered 11, after V lost 5 bases and J lost 9 bases. This CDR3 comprises 14 residues. DNA for the CDR3: TGTGCCTGGGGCGAGAAAAGCGGGAGGGGGACGCAGTATTTT. Amino acids: CAWGEKSGRGTQYF.

V is TRBV21-1 and J is TRBJ2-3; the DNA was not compared with TRBD2, the D call given in the table. TRBV21-1 is listed as a pseudogene. The CDR3 is 17 amino acids. In DNA form, the CDR3 reads TGTGCCAGCAGCCCCCGCCGGCTAGCGGGCGGCCAGGGTACGCAGTATTTT. Its translation: CASSPRRLAGGQGTQYF.

The rearrangement uses TRBV7-9 and TRBJ1-1, with 11 bases matching TRBD1. V trimming: 1 base; J trimming: 6 bases; junction bases outside the gene matches: 4. The CDR3 length is 15 residues. Looked up from germline, CDR1 is SEHNR and CDR2 is FQNEAQ (reference sequence). CDR3 region: CASSLGDRGSAEAFF. As DNA, the CDR3 is TGTGCCAGCAGCTTAGGGGACAGGGGGTCGGCTGAAGCTTTCTTT.

V and J are TRBV19 and TRBJ1-1; no clear D. Germline lookup yields CDR1 LNHDA and CDR2 SQIVND (reference sequence). V was pared by 0 bases and J by 11 bases, with 13 bases between. This CDR3 comprises 13 residues. This CDR3 is CASSIDPGPGAFF. DNA of the CDR3: TGTGCCAGTAGTATAGACCCCGGGCCGGGGGCTTTCTTT.

The chain recombines TRBV5-4 with TRBJ2-3; no definite D call. The CDR3 has 12 residues. V gave up 7 bases and J gave up 2 bases, with 8 bases separating them. Germline V gene lookup returns CDR1 SGHNT and CDR2 YYREEE (reference sequence). In DNA form, the CDR3 reads TGTGCCAGCGGCACGTCCACAGATACGCAGTATTTT. Translation: CASGTSTDTQYF.

The chain carries TRBV10-3 and TRBJ2-7, with 13 positions matching TRBD2. The CDR3 spans 17 residues. The trim removed 2 bases at V and 2 bases at J, leaving 6 bases unmatched. The V gene's germline CDR1 is ENHRY and CDR2 SYGVKD. CDR3 sequence: CAISESGLAGVAYEQYF. The CDR3 DNA follows: TGTGCCATCAGTGAGAGCGGACTAGCGGGAGTTGCCTACGAGCAGTACTTC.

This rearrangement joins TRBV7-2 to TRBJ1-6; D possibly corresponds to TRBD1 (6 bases). The V and J ends lost 5 bases and 10 bases respectively, with 12 bases between them. The CDR3 is 13 amino acids. Germline V gene data show CDR1 as SGHTA and CDR2 as FQGNSA. The CDR3 DNA follows: TGTGCCAGCAGCGCAGGGGAATGGTCACCCCTCCACTTT. Translating gives CASSAGEWSPLHF.

The chain carries TRBV9 and TRBJ2-1, with 7 bases matching TRBD1. Trimming removed 3 bases from V and 4 bases from J; junction bases left unmatched: 7. The CDR3 spans 15 residues. CDR1 is SGDLS, CDR2 YYNGEE, per germline. Here the CDR3 DNA reads TGTGCCAGCAGCGACCGCGTCAGGGGGTACAATGAGCAGTTCTTC. Amino acid sequence: CASSDRVRGYNEQFF.

The J gene is TRBJ2-1, the V gene TRBV5-1; TRBD2 agrees at 12 bases. J was trimmed by 6 bases and V by 0 bases; bases with no gene match: 7. The CDR3 extends over 17 amino acids. Germline V gene sequence: CDR1 SGHRS, CDR2 YFSETQ. CDR3 sequence reads: CASSLGLAGELGNEQFF. The CDR3 DNA is TGCGCCAGCAGCTTGGGACTAGCGGGAGAGCTAGGCAATGAGCAGTTCTTC.

The chain carries TRBV29-1 and TRBJ2-7, with TRBD1 matching over 7 bases. With V trimmed by 0 bases and J by 2 bases, 10 bases remained unmatched. CDR1 and CDR2 (germline): SQVTM, ANQGSEA. The CDR3 sequence is 16 residues long. The CDR3 coding sequence is TGCAGCGTTGAAGATGTTGGGGGACAGAACCCCTACGAGCAGTACTTC. This encodes CSVEDVGGQNPYEQYF.

The rearrangement uses TRBV4-1 and TRBJ2-5; D is possibly TRBD1 (5 bases). The V and J ends lost 0 bases and 4 bases respectively, with 15 bases between them. Germline-derived CDR1 and CDR2 are MGHRA and YSYEKL. The CDR3 runs 16 residues. CDR3 bases: TGCGCCAGCAGCCAAGATGGCTGGGCTAGGGGAGAGACCCAGTACTTC. Protein sequence: CASSQDGWARGETQYF.

This rearrangement joins TRBV19 to TRBJ2-1; 12 nucleotides match TRBD2. The ends lost 3 bases at V and 1 base at J; junction bases unmatched: 4. There are 17 residues in the CDR3. In germline, CDR1 is LNHDA, CDR2 SQIVND (reference sequence). The CDR3 region is CASSMTSGSVSYNEQFF. CDR3 coding DNA: TGTGCCAGTAGTATGACTAGCGGGAGTGTTTCCTACAATGAGCAGTTCTTC.

This chain links TRBV6-5 with TRBJ1-5, with D maybe TRBD1 (6 bases). The CDR3 length is 13 residues. Germline V gives CDR1 MNHEY, CDR2 SVGAGI. V lost 7 bases to trimming and J lost 7 bases, with 14 bases between them. CDR3 coding DNA: TGTGCCAGCACACGCAGGGGTGGCCAGCCCCAGCATTTT. Protein product: CASTRRGGQPQHF.

The genes are TRBV4-2 and TRBJ2-3; 7 nucleotides agree with TRBD2. V was clipped by 1 base and J by 0 bases; unmatched bases: 4. CDR3 length: 16 amino acids. CDR1 and CDR2 (germline): LGHNA, YNFKEQ. CDR3 DNA: TGTGCCAGCAGCCAAGCCTTCGGGGGGAGCACAGATACGCAGTATTTT. It specifies CASSQAFGGSTDTQYF.

The V gene is TRBV11-2, the J gene TRBJ2-4, with 9 bases fitting TRBD1. The CDR3 is 14 residues long. Germline CDR1 SGHAT, CDR2 FQNNGV. J gave up 5 bases and V 3 bases, and 2 bases lay outside the gene matches. The CDR3 reads CASSLTGGENIQYF. The CDR3 DNA sequence: TGTGCCAGCAGCTTGACAGGGGGGGAAAACATTCAGTACTTC.

J is TRBJ2-7 and V is TRBV7-9; TRBD2 might be the D (7 bases). The CDR3 contains 13 residues. The germline gives CDR1 SEHNR, CDR2 FQNEAQ (reference sequence). Trimming shortened V by 8 bases and J by 3 bases, and 14 bases separated the two germline ends. The CDR3 DNA reads TGTGCCAGCCGCGCGGGGGCTGGCTACGAGCAGTACTTC. This codes for CASRAGAGYEQYF. Full variable domain (rest looked up from reference TRBV7-9 and TRBJ2-7): DTGVSQNPRHKITKRGQNVTFRCDPISEHNRLYWYRQTLGQGPEFLTYFQNEAQLEKSRLLSDRFSAERPKGSFSTLEIQRTEQGDSAMYLCASRAGAGYEQYFGPGTRLTVT.

The chain couples TRBV19 to TRBJ2-1; 7 bases are a match to TRBD2. This CDR3 is built from 15 residues. Germline CDR1 and CDR2: LNHDA and SQIVND (reference sequence). J lost 3 bases, V lost 5 bases, and 7 bases had no gene match. The CDR3 DNA reads as TGTGCCAGTAGTCCGAGCGGGATGAGCTACAATGAGCAGTTCTTC. Amino acids: CASSPSGMSYNEQFF. Filled out from reference TRBV19 and TRBJ2-1, the complete variable domain reads DGGITQSPKYLFRKEGQNVTLSCEQNLNHDAMYWYRQDPGQGLRLIYYSQIVNDFQKGDIAEGYSVSREKKESFPLTVTSAQKNPTAFYLCASSPSGMSYNEQFFGPGTRLTVL.

The chain employs TRBV11-2 and TRBJ2-3, with TRBD2 matching 7 bases. V was clipped by 0 bases and J by 6 bases; unmatched bases: 12. This CDR3 contains 17 residues. Germline-derived CDR1 and CDR2 are SGHAT and FQNNGV. The CDR3 region has the DNA TGTGCCAGCAGCTTAGATCAGAGGGCGGGAGCGTGGGATACGCAGTATTTT. This codes for CASSLDQRAGAWDTQYF.

This chain connects TRBV10-3 to TRBJ2-7; 8 bases align to TRBD2. Losses at the gene ends were 3 bases for V and 4 bases for J; bases not matched to a gene: 11. CDR1 ENHRY and CDR2 SYGVKD come from the germline V gene. The CDR3 runs to 16 residues. The CDR3 DNA sequence: TGTGCCATCAGTGACCCTGTTGGTAGCGGGGTGTACGAGCAGTACTTC. It is translated as CAISDPVGSGVYEQYF.

This chain uses TRBV10-3 with TRBJ2-3; 10 nucleotides match TRBD2. This CDR3 is 15 amino acids long. V dropped 2 bases and J dropped 10; count of bases not matched to a gene: 9. Germline V CDR1 and CDR2: ENHRY, SYGVKD. DNA for the CDR3: TGTGCCATCAGTGAGGGGACTAGCGAGGTGTATGCGCAGTATTTT. Its translation is CAISEGTSEVYAQYF.

The chain couples TRBV7-2 to TRBJ2-2, with unresolved D. Trimming stripped 5 bases from V and 4 bases from J, with 14 bases between. CDR3 length: 15 amino acids. Germline CDR1 SGHTA, CDR2 FQGNSA. CDR3 nucleotides: TGTGCCAGCAGCCCCCAAATTTCGGGCACCGGGGAGCTGTTTTTT. It yields the protein CASSPQISGTGELFF.

This sequence joins TRBV20-1 and TRBJ2-1; the match to TRBD2 covers 9 bases. The length of the CDR3 is 14 residues. CDR1 is DFQATT and CDR2 is SNEGSKA in the germline V gene (reference sequence). Trimming took 3 bases from V and 8 from J; bases not matched to a gene: 8. As DNA, the CDR3 is TGCAGTGCTAGTCAAGCGGGAGGTTCGGATGAGCAGTTCTTC. This translates into CSASQAGGSDEQFF.

The chain couples TRBV5-1 to TRBJ2-7, with TRBD1 matching 8 bases. There are 14 residues in the CDR3. The germline gives CDR1 SGHRS, CDR2 YFSETQ. The junction had 7 bases not matched to a gene; V was cut back by 4 bases and J by 4 bases. The CDR3 loop reads CASSAQGDPYEQYF. The CDR3 coding sequence is TGCGCCAGCAGCGCACAGGGGGACCCGTACGAGCAGTACTTC.

This clone showed up just once. V and J are TRBV10-3 and TRBJ1-6; 7 bases fit TRBD1. The trim removed 8 bases at V and 7 bases at J, leaving 2 bases unmatched. Germline V gene sequence: CDR1 ENHRY, CDR2 SYGVKD. The CDR3 is 12 residues long. The CDR3 DNA sequence: TGTGCCATCGGGACAGTAAATTCACCCCTCCACTTT. This sequence encodes CAIGTVNSPLHF.